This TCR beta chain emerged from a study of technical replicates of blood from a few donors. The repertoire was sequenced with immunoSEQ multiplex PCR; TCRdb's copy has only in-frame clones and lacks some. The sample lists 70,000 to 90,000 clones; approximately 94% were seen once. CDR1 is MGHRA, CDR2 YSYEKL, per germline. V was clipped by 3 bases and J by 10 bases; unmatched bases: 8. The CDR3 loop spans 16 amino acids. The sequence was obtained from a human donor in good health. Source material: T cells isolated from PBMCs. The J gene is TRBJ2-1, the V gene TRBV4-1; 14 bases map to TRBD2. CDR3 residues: CASSHTGTSGSSEQFF. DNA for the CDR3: TGCGCCAGCAGCCACACCGGGACTAGCGGGAGTAGCGAGCAGTTCTTC.